A single T cell receptor (beta chain) is shown here with its context. These data originate in a study of T cell changes during pregnancy in multiple sclerosis. Germline CDR1 is LGHNA and CDR2 is YNFKEQ. There are 16 residues in the CDR3. J was trimmed by 0 bases and V by 1 base; bases with no gene match: 5. Measured with immunoSEQ multiplex PCR; TCRdb has only the in-frame clones, and not every one. The data hold about 52,000 clones, with just over 90% observed a single time. The source material was CD4+ T cells from peripheral blood mononuclear cells, sampled before pregnancy. The gene calls are TRBV4-2 and TRBJ2-7; TRBD2 aligns across 8 bases. The clonotype was recovered from a female donor with multiple sclerosis, enrolled in a pregnancy study. The CDR3 here is CASSQAKSGSSYEQYF. The CDR3, as DNA: TGTGCCAGCAGCCAAGCAAAGAGCGGGAGCTCCTACGAGCAGTACTTC.